This TCR beta chain is drawn from a study of shared clonotypes between healthy human individuals. CD45RO-negative, CCR7-selected cells formed the naive CD8 fraction, which excluded terminally differentiated effector memory CD45RA+ cells. Germline V gene lookup returns CDR1 MNHEY and CDR2 SMNVEV (reference sequence). This CDR3 is built from 16 residues. Trimming at V came to 4 bases and at J to 5 bases, leaving 7 bases not matched to a gene. As originally analysed: Quality scores were absent from the junction-only immunoSEQ sequences, so filtering differed. The method was immunoSEQ multiplex PCR; TCRdb's version includes in-frame clones alone and lacks a portion of them. V and J calls and clone size follow that table, whereas D and trimming were derived from the DNA. The data contain approximately 2,000,000 clones, just under 95% of them singletons.

V and J are TRBV27 and TRBJ2-1, with 11 bases identical to TRBD2. This TCR came from a man between 18 and 29 years old in good health. Some clones in this sample may be carry-over from other donors' samples. The sequenced material came from naive CD8+ T cells from PBMCs. This CDR3 reads CASSSRTSGRNNEQFF. CDR3 coding DNA: TGTGCCAGCAGTTCGCGGACTAGCGGGCGGAACAATGAGCAGTTCTTC.